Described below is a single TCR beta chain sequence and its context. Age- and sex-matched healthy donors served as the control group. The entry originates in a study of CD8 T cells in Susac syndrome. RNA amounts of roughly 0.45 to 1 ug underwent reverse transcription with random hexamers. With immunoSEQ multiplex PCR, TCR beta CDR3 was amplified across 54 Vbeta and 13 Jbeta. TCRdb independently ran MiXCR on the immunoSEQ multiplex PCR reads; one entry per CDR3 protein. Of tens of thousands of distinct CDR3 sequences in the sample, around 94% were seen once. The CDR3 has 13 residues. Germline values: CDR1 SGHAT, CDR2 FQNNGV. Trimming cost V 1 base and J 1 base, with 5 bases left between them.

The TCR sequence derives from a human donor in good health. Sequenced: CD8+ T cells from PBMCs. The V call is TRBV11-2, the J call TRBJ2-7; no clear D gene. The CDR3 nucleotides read TGTGCCAGCAGCTTAGGAGTATCCTACGAGCAGTACTTC. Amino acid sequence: CASSLGVSYEQYF.